The 13 T cell receptor beta chains below all came from one sample that was sequenced in a study of neurological immune-mediated disorders. One entry per CDR3 protein results from TCRdb running MiXCR on the 5' RACE reads. The data contain roughly 22,000 distinct CDR3 sequences, approximately 6.2% of them seen just once; the ten biggest clones take up roughly 43%. The sequenced sample consisted of CD8+ T cells from blood. Every receptor here comes from a man younger than 35 in good health.

In its sample, this clonotype was seen many times. The rearrangement uses TRBV29-1 and TRBJ2-1; D unclear. The germline V gene encodes CDR1 SQVTM and CDR2 ANQGSEA. V lost 7 bases and J lost 6, with 13 bases in between. There are 12 residues in the CDR3. CDR3 nucleotide sequence: TGCAGCGCCCCGGACGGCCTCAATGAGCAGTTCTTC. Translated, it gives CSAPDGLNEQFF.

The chain recombines TRBV20-1 with TRBJ1-2; D perhaps matches TRBD1 (5 bases). The CDR3 spans 15 residues. Per germline, CDR1 DFQATT and CDR2 SNEGSKA (reference sequence). The V end lost 2 bases, the J end lost 2 bases, and 15 bases lay between the germline ends. DNA for the CDR3: TGCAGTGCTAGATGGTTTAACAGGCGAAACTATGGCTACACCTTC. This gives the protein CSARWFNRRNYGYTF.

The V gene is TRBV19, the J gene TRBJ1-2; D is unclear. Germline V gene sequence: CDR1 LNHDA, CDR2 SQIVND (reference sequence). The V gene lost 10 bases and the J gene lost 6 bases, with 9 bases spanning the gap. There are 10 residues in the CDR3. This CDR3 is CATRTDGYTF. For the CDR3, the DNA is TGTGCCACCCGAACTGATGGCTACACCTTC.

This clonotype was counted at least ten times. The chain joins TRBV7-9 to TRBJ1-1, with TRBD1 as a possible D gene (6 bases). Germline values: CDR1 SEHNR, CDR2 FQNEAQ (reference sequence). CDR3 length: 16 residues. V was cut by 1 base and J by 3 bases, with 15 bases left in between. The CDR3 sequence is CASSLDQGPGDTEAFF. The CDR3 DNA sequence: TGTGCCAGCAGCTTAGATCAGGGGCCGGGGGACACTGAAGCTTTCTTT.

This clonotype was recorded many times. The J gene is TRBJ1-4, the V gene TRBV29-1; tentatively, D is TRBD1 (6 bases). V lost 5 bases to trimming and J lost 12 bases, with 16 bases between them. CDR1 is SQVTM and CDR2 is ANQGSEA in the germline V gene. The CDR3 is made up of 12 amino acids. CDR3 loop: CSVQGMGSELFF. The DNA for the CDR3 is TGCAGCGTTCAGGGGATGGGTTCGGAACTGTTTTTT.

This clonotype has a count of ten or more. The genes are TRBV21-1 and TRBJ2-4; the D segment call TRBD2 is taken from the table without a DNA check. TRBV21-1 is a listed pseudogene. The CDR3 contains 19 residues. The CDR3 DNA is TGTGCCAGCAGCACCAAAGGCCTAGCGGGACCCTCGCCGAGGAACATTCAGTACTTC. It codes for CASSTKGLAGPSPRNIQYF.

In DNA, the CDR3 is TGTGCCAGCAGTTACGGACAGCCACCCTACGAGCAGTACTTC. Translation gives CASSYGQPPYEQYF. The V and J genes are TRBV6-2 or TRBV6-3 and TRBJ2-7; D perhaps matches TRBD1 (6 bases). The CDR3 runs 14 residues. The V end was cut by 2 bases, the J end by 2 bases, with 10 bases between. Germline V lookup: CDR1 MNHEY, CDR2 SVGEGT.

This clonotype was recorded many times. V is TRBV7-2 and J is TRBJ2-3; D may be TRBD1 (5 bases). The CDR3 loop spans 15 amino acids. Germline V lookup: CDR1 SGHTA, CDR2 FQGNSA. V dropped 3 bases and J dropped 6 bases, with 16 bases sitting between them. The CDR3 protein is CASSFTSGSGDTQYF. The CDR3 DNA sequence: TGTGCCAGCAGCTTCACCTCAGGGTCTGGGGATACGCAGTATTTT.

The table lists this clonotype with many counts. This chain connects TRBV9 to TRBJ1-1; D unresolved. The germline V gene has CDR1 SGDLS and CDR2 YYNGEE. Trimming cost V 0 bases and J 5 bases, with 8 bases left between them. The CDR3 spans 13 residues. CDR3 DNA: TGTGCCAGCAGCGTAGGGACCAGTACTGAAGCTTTCTTT. It encodes CASSVGTSTEAFF.

This clonotype was detected ten times or more. The V call is TRBV6-5, the J call TRBJ1-1; D gene unclear. V gave up 4 bases and J gave up 2 bases, with 8 bases separating them. The CDR3 contains 13 residues. Germline values: CDR1 MNHEY, CDR2 SVGAGI. CDR3 in DNA: TGTGCCAGCAGTTCTAGGCGCAACACTGAAGCTTTCTTT. Translation gives CASSSRRNTEAFF.

This clonotype was recorded many times. The chain recombines TRBV6-7 with TRBJ1-1, with a weak D call TRBD1 (6 bases). TRBV6-7 is an open reading frame, and its role is uncertain. The CDR3 is 23 residues long. Trimming removed 0 bases at V and 0 bases at J, with 32 bases between. The CDR3 DNA reads as TGTGCCAGCAGTTACTCGATATCCCAGGGACACGGAGACACTGTGACCATGAACACTGAAGCTTTCTTT. It yields the protein CASSYSISQGHGDTVTMNTEAFF.

This clonotype was counted many times. This chain connects TRBV20-1 to TRBJ1-5; D gene ambiguous. V lost 0 bases and J lost 9, with 21 bases in between. This CDR3 spans 16 amino acids. CDR1 and CDR2 from the germline V gene are DFQATT and SNEGSKA (reference sequence). This CDR3 reads CSARDNVAGGYMPQHF. In DNA, the CDR3 is TGCAGTGCTAGAGATAACGTGGCGGGAGGGTACATGCCCCAGCATTTT.

This clonotype has a count of ten or more. The genes are TRBV6-2 or TRBV6-3 and TRBJ2-3; 12 bases agree with TRBD2. V shed 6 bases, J shed 1 base, and the junction held 5 bases outside the gene matches. The CDR3 covers 16 residues. Germline V CDR1 and CDR2: MNHEY, SVGEGT. The CDR3 DNA follows: TGTGCCAGCAGCCGGACTAGCGGGGAAGGCACAGATACGCAGTATTTT. This gives the protein CASSRTSGEGTDTQYF.